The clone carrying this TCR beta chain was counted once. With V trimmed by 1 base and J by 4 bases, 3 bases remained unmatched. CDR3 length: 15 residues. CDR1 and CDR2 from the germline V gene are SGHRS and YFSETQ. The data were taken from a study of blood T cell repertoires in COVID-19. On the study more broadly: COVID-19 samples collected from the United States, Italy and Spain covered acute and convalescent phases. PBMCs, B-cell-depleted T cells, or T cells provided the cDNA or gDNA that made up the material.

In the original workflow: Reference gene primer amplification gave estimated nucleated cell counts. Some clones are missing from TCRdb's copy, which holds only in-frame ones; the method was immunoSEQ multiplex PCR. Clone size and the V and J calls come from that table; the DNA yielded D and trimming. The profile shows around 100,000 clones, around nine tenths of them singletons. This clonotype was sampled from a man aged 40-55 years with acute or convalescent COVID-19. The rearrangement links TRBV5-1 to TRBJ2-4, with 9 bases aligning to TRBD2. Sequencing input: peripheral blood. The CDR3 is CASSLMAGGKNIQYF. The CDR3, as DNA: TGCGCCAGCAGCTTGATGGCGGGAGGGAAAAACATTCAGTACTTC.